A single sample gave rise to the 27 T cell receptor beta chains below, sequenced in a study of blood T cell repertoires in COVID-19. Sequencing used immunoSEQ multiplex PCR; TCRdb keeps in-frame clones, though not all of them. The table includes hundreds of thousands of clones, 65% to 85% detected once. Specimen: PBMCs or T cells enriched from blood (not recorded which). Receptor source: a middle-aged woman who had recovered from COVID-19.

The J gene is TRBJ2-1, the V gene TRBV5-1, with 12 bases lining up with TRBD2. This CDR3 is built from 15 residues. Per the germline V gene, CDR1 is SGHRS and CDR2 is YFSETQ. The V segment lost 3 bases and the J segment 7 bases; nucleotides outside the gene matches: 5. CDR3 loop: CASSSGTSGLNEQFF. The CDR3 region has the DNA TGCGCCAGCAGCTCAGGGACTAGCGGGTTGAATGAGCAGTTCTTC.

This clone was picked up a small number of times. V is TRBV25-1 and J is TRBJ1-1; D is unresolved. The germline V gene encodes CDR1 MGHDK and CDR2 SYGVNS. With 2 bases removed from V and 4 bases from J, the gap between germline ends came to 8 bases. The CDR3 contains 13 residues. CDR3 DNA: TGTGCCAGCAGTGAAGGCTCGGGCACTGAAGCTTTCTTT. It codes for CASSEGSGTEAFF. The full variable domain, with the rest looked up from reference TRBV25-1 and TRBJ1-1, is EADIYQTPRYLVIGTGKKITLECSQTMGHDKMYWYQQDPGMELHLIHYSYGVNSTEKGDLSSESTVSRIRTEHFPLTLESARPSHTSQYLCASSEGSGTEAFFGQGTRLTVV.

This chain uses TRBV11-3 with TRBJ2-5; D is undetermined. Looked up from germline, CDR1 is SGHNT and CDR2 is YENEEA. The CDR3 loop spans 12 amino acids. The V end lost 5 bases, the J end lost 4 bases, and 8 bases lay between the germline ends. CDR3 amino acids: CASSGTGETQYF. The CDR3 DNA follows: TGTGCCAGCAGCGGAACGGGAGAGACCCAGTACTTC.

The V and J genes are TRBV7-2 and TRBJ2-1, with 8 bases identical to TRBD2. CDR1 and CDR2 from the germline V gene are SGHTA and FQGNSA. This CDR3 spans 13 amino acids. The V gene end was trimmed by 2 bases and the J gene end by 9 bases; junction bases not matched to a gene: 3. CDR3 amino acids: CASSLKRESEQFF. CDR3 nucleotides: TGTGCCAGCAGCTTAAAGCGGGAGTCTGAGCAGTTCTTC.

The chain couples TRBV13 to TRBJ2-1; TRBD1 might be the D (5 bases). The germline V gene encodes CDR1 PRHDT and CDR2 FYEKMQ (reference sequence). The CDR3 totals 13 residues. Trimming cost V 0 bases and J 16 bases, with 16 bases left between them. As DNA, the CDR3 is TGTGCCAGCAGCTTAGGCCACGGCAGGGAAAAATTCTTC. Translating gives CASSLGHGREKFF.

The chain recombines TRBV19 with TRBJ1-6; TRBD1 agrees at 9 bases. V lost 5 bases and J lost 3; bases outside the gene matches: 8. CDR1 and CDR2 (germline): LNHDA, SQIVND (reference sequence). The CDR3 runs 17 residues. The CDR3 sequence: CASSVTGQGFYNSPLHF. The CDR3 region has the DNA TGTGCCAGTAGTGTTACGGGACAGGGATTCTATAATTCACCCCTCCACTTT.

CDR3 bases: TGTGCCAGCAGCTTAGATTATAGGGGGATCCGGTTCTTC. It codes for CASSLDYRGIRFF. This chain joins TRBV11-3 and TRBJ2-1; TRBD1 is a possible D gene (6 bases). The V and J ends lost 0 bases and 15 bases respectively, with 15 bases between them. The V gene's germline CDR1 is SGHNT and CDR2 YENEEA. This CDR3 spans 13 amino acids. Drawing the rest from reference TRBV11-3 and TRBJ2-1, the complete variable domain is EAGVVQSPRYKIIEKKQPVAFWCNPISGHNTLYWYLQNLGQGPELLIRYENEEAVDDSQLPKDRFSAERLKGVDSTLKIQPAELGDSAVYLCASSLDYRGIRFFGPGTRLTVL.

The V call is TRBV5-1, the J call TRBJ1-4; 7 bases are a match to TRBD1. Looked up from germline, CDR1 is SGHRS and CDR2 is YFSETQ. Unmatched junction bases numbered 10, after V lost 6 bases and J lost 5 bases. The length of the CDR3 is 15 residues. DNA for the CDR3: TGCGCCAGCAAATCACAGACAGGGACAAATGAAAAACTGTTTTTT. It is translated as CASKSQTGTNEKLFF.

V is TRBV12-3 or TRBV12-4 and J is TRBJ2-5, with D unclear. V was shortened by 5 bases and J by 8 bases, with 9 bases between the two germline ends. This CDR3 spans 11 amino acids. In nucleotides, the CDR3 is TGTGCCAGCAGTGACTTTGAAACCCAGTACTTC. Its translation: CASSDFETQYF.

The J gene is TRBJ1-1, the V gene TRBV5-1; 10 positions match TRBD1. The CDR3 has 14 residues. Germline CDR1 is SGHRS and CDR2 is YFSETQ. V lost 4 bases to trimming and J lost 6 bases; unmatched junction nucleotides: 6. The chain's CDR3 is CASSTGTGVAEAFF. The CDR3 nucleotides are TGCGCCAGCAGCACCGGGACAGGGGTAGCTGAAGCTTTCTTT. Drawing the rest from reference TRBV5-1 and TRBJ1-1, the complete variable domain is KAGVTQTPRYLIKTRGQQVTLSCSPISGHRSVSWYQQTPGQGLQFLFEYFSETQRNKGNFPGRFSGRQFSNSRSEMNVSTLELGDSALYLCASSTGTGVAEAFFGQGTRLTVV.

The genes are TRBV18 and TRBJ2-1; 13 nucleotides match TRBD2. The CDR3 extends over 17 amino acids. The trim removed 3 bases at V and 2 bases at J, leaving 4 bases unmatched. Germline values: CDR1 KGHSH, CDR2 LQKENI. The CDR3 DNA reads as TGTGCCAGCTCACCCGGGACTAGCGGGATCGCCTACAATGAGCAGTTCTTC. Translated: CASSPGTSGIAYNEQFF.

The chain has TRBV7-9 and TRBJ1-2, with D possibly matching TRBD1 (5 bases). CDR1 and CDR2 (germline): SEHNR, FQNEAQ (reference sequence). This CDR3 has 13 amino acids. Trimming pared 8 bases from V and 8 bases from J, leaving 18 bases between. CDR3 sequence reads: CASARWGSSGYTF. The CDR3 DNA reads TGTGCCAGCGCTCGGTGGGGCTCAAGCGGCTACACCTTC.

V is TRBV6-5 and J is TRBJ1-5; 10 positions match TRBD1. Germline V gives CDR1 MNHEY, CDR2 SVGAGI. This CDR3 spans 15 amino acids. With 6 bases clipped from V and 7 bases from J, the junction kept 9 bases outside the gene matches. CDR3 protein: CASRGYPTGGQPQHF. The DNA for the CDR3 is TGTGCCAGCAGGGGGTATCCGACAGGGGGCCAGCCCCAGCATTTT.

This clone was counted once. J is TRBJ2-1 and V is TRBV7-2; TRBD2 matches 7 bases. V lost 7 bases, J lost 9 bases, and 9 bases stayed unmatched. Germline lookup yields CDR1 SGHTA and CDR2 FQGNSA. The CDR3 loop spans 13 amino acids. CDR3 DNA sequence: TGTGCCAGCACCCTTCTAAGCGGGACTGAGCAGTTCTTC. Encoded protein: CASTLLSGTEQFF.

Comments on this clone: Other DNA sequences of this sample code for an identical CDR3. The V and J genes are TRBV5-6 and TRBJ1-1; D is perhaps TRBD1 (5 bases). Germline-derived CDR1 and CDR2 are SGHDT and YYEEEE. The V end lost 4 bases, the J end lost 1 base, and 14 bases lay between the germline ends. The CDR3 spans 15 residues. The CDR3 DNA reads as TGTGCCAGCAGCCTTGGCGCCCAGGGGAACACTGAAGCTTTCTTT. Residues: CASSLGAQGNTEAFF.

This rearrangement joins TRBV4-3 to TRBJ1-3; D gene ambiguous. The CDR3 runs to 16 residues. The ends were cut back, 2 bases at V and 0 bases at J, with 11 bases in the middle. The germline V gene has CDR1 LGHNA and CDR2 YSLEER. CDR3 sequence (DNA): TGCGCCAGCAGCCAACGGCGCGGTAGCTCTGGAAACACCATATATTTT. Translation: CASSQRRGSSGNTIYF.

This clone was counted a single time. The gene calls are TRBV14 and TRBJ2-1; no clear D gene. Germline V gene sequence: CDR1 SGHDN, CDR2 FVKESK. V lost 1 base, J lost 3 bases, and 7 bases lay in between. The CDR3 consists of 14 residues. In DNA form, the CDR3 reads TGTGCCAGCAGCCAAGGAGGATACTACAATGAGCAGTTCTTC. Residues: CASSQGGYYNEQFF.

The chain links TRBV11-3 to TRBJ2-1; 10 bases agree with TRBD1. The CDR3 runs to 17 residues. Unmatched junction bases numbered 12, after V lost 4 bases and J lost 6 bases. Germline V gives CDR1 SGHNT, CDR2 YENEEA. CDR3 DNA sequence: TGTGCCAGCAGCTCACCGACCTTTAGGACAGGGGGCAATGAGCAGTTCTTC. It encodes CASSSPTFRTGGNEQFF. Complete variable domain (other parts from reference TRBV11-3 and TRBJ2-1): EAGVVQSPRYKIIEKKQPVAFWCNPISGHNTLYWYLQNLGQGPELLIRYENEEAVDDSQLPKDRFSAERLKGVDSTLKIQPAELGDSAVYLCASSSPTFRTGGNEQFFGPGTRLTVL.

V is TRBV6-6 and J is TRBJ2-1; TRBD2 agrees at 8 bases. Looked up from germline, CDR1 is MNHNY and CDR2 is SVGAGI (reference sequence). This CDR3 spans 13 amino acids. J was trimmed by 10 bases and V by 2 bases; bases with no gene match: 4. The CDR3 coding sequence is TGTGCCAGCAGTTACGGGGTAGCGGGGGAGCAGTTCTTC. The encoded protein is CASSYGVAGEQFF.

The J gene is TRBJ2-2, the V gene TRBV24-1, with D possibly being TRBD2 (6 bases). Germline V gene data show CDR1 as KGHDR and CDR2 as SFDVKD. CDR3 size: 17 residues. Between the trimmed V and J ends, which lost 4 bases and 0 bases, there was a span of 14 bases. This CDR3 is CATSDPPGGTNTGELFF. The CDR3 region has the DNA TGTGCCACCAGTGACCCCCCTGGCGGGACGAACACCGGGGAGCTGTTTTTT.

The V and J genes are TRBV7-8 and TRBJ2-1; 14 bases align to TRBD2. Trimming at V came to 5 bases and at J to 2 bases, leaving 5 bases not matched to a gene. Germline assignment: CDR1 SGHVS and CDR2 FQNEAQ. This CDR3 spans 17 amino acids. The CDR3 is CASSTRLAGGTYNEQFF. CDR3 DNA: TGTGCCAGCAGCACCAGACTAGCGGGAGGGACCTACAATGAGCAGTTCTTC.

This clone showed up just once. The rearrangement uses TRBV4-1 and TRBJ2-1; TRBD2 aligns across 7 bases. CDR1 and CDR2 from the germline V gene are MGHRA and YSYEKL. The junction had 8 bases not matched to a gene; V was cut back by 0 bases and J by 9 bases. The CDR3 has 15 amino acids. CDR3 coding DNA: TGCGCCAGCAGCCAAGAAAGCGGGATAAGGGGTGAGCAGTTCTTC. This encodes CASSQESGIRGEQFF.

This chain joins TRBV5-1 and TRBJ2-1; D uncertain. This CDR3 has 12 residues. Between the trimmed V and J ends, which lost 0 bases and 7 bases, there was a span of 5 bases. Germline CDR1 reads SGHRS; CDR2 reads YFSETQ. This chain's CDR3 is CASSLAGNEQFF. DNA of the CDR3: TGCGCCAGCAGCTTGGCCGGGAATGAGCAGTTCTTC.

Of note for this clone: This same CDR3 is encoded by further DNA sequences in the sample. The chain carries TRBV5-4 and TRBJ1-1, with TRBD1 matching 7 bases. CDR1 is SGHNT and CDR2 is YYREEE in the germline V gene (reference sequence). The CDR3 loop spans 15 amino acids. Trimming removed 0 bases from V and 0 bases from J; junction bases left unmatched: 2. The CDR3 loop is CASSLGQGMNTEAFF. CDR3 in DNA: TGTGCCAGCAGCTTGGGACAGGGAATGAACACTGAAGCTTTCTTT.

About this clone: Other DNA sequences within the sample encode an identical CDR3. This chain uses TRBV7-2 with TRBJ2-3, with 11 bases lining up with TRBD1. Germline-derived CDR1 and CDR2 are SGHTA and FQGNSA. J was trimmed by 4 bases and V by 6 bases; bases with no gene match: 9. The CDR3 runs to 16 residues. CDR3 region: CASSLGGQGVADTQYF. The CDR3, as DNA: TGTGCCAGCAGTCTTGGGGGACAGGGGGTTGCAGATACGCAGTATTTT.

V and J are TRBV19 and TRBJ2-3, with 14 nucleotides matching TRBD2. The CDR3 covers 17 residues. V lost 5 bases and J lost 4; bases outside the gene matches: 8. Germline V lookup: CDR1 LNHDA, CDR2 SQIVND (reference sequence). CDR3 loop: CASSGTSGRGGSDTQYF. The CDR3 DNA reads TGTGCCAGTAGTGGGACTAGCGGGAGAGGAGGCTCAGATACGCAGTATTTT. Complete variable domain (other parts from reference TRBV19 and TRBJ2-3): DGGITQSPKYLFRKEGQNVTLSCEQNLNHDAMYWYRQDPGQGLRLIYYSQIVNDFQKGDIAEGYSVSREKKESFPLTVTSAQKNPTAFYLCASSGTSGRGGSDTQYFGPGTRLTVL.

The rearrangement joins TRBV30 to TRBJ2-1; 9 nucleotides line up with TRBD2. CDR3 length: 16 amino acids. CDR1 and CDR2 from the germline V gene are GTSNPN and SVGIG (reference sequence). With 3 bases clipped from V and 3 bases from J, the junction kept 9 bases outside the gene matches. The CDR3 coding sequence is TGTGCCTGGAGACTAGCGGGCCTTATCCACTACAATGAGCAGTTCTTC. Its translation: CAWRLAGLIHYNEQFF.